This T cell receptor beta chain was profiled in a study of monozygotic twins with inflammatory bowel disease. The study's findings and limits: The analysis failed to separate different T cell subtypes.

Germline V gene sequence: CDR1 SEHNR, CDR2 FQNEAQ (reference sequence). The CDR3 covers 16 residues. A note on this clonotype: What it recognizes is unknown.

TCRdb re-analyzed the 5' RACE reads; it lists each CDR3 protein once, without DNA. The sample table includes some 450,000 distinct CDR3 sequences. The clonotype comes from a human donor with ulcerative colitis or Crohn's disease, or a healthy co-twin of an affected twin (not recorded which). The chain has TRBV7-9 and TRBJ2-3; checking the TCRdb D call of TRBD1 is not possible without DNA. Material for sequencing was blood. CDR3 sequence: CASSPLSGQLTDTQYF.